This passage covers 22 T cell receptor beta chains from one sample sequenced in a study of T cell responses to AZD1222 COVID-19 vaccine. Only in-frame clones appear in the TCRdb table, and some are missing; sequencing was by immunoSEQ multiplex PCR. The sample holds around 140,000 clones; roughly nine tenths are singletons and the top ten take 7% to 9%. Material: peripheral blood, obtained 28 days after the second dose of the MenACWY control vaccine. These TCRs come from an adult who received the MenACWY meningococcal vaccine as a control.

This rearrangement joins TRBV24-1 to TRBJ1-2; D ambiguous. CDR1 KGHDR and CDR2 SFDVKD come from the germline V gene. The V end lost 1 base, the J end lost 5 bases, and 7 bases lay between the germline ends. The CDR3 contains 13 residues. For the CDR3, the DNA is TGTGCCACCAGTGATTTCGGAACTTATGGCTACACCTTC. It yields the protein CATSDFGTYGYTF.

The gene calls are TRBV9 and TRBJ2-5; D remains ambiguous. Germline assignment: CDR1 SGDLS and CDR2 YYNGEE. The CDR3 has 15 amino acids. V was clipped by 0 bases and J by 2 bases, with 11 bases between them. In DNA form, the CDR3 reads TGTGCCAGCAGCGTAGGGTCAGGTATGCAAGAGACCCAGTACTTC. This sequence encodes CASSVGSGMQETQYF.

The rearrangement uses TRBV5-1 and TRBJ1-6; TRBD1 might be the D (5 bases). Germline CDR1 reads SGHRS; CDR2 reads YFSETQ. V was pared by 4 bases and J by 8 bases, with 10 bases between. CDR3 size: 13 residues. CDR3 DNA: TGCGCCAGCAGCGTGGAGGGACATTCACCCCTCCACTTT. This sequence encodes CASSVEGHSPLHF.

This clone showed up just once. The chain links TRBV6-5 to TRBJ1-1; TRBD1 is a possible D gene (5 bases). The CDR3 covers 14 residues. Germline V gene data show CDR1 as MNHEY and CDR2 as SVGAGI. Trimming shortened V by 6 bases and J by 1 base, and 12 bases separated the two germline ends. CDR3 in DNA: TGTGCCAGCAGCTCACAGGACCCGAACACTGAAGCTTTCTTT. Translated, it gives CASSSQDPNTEAFF.

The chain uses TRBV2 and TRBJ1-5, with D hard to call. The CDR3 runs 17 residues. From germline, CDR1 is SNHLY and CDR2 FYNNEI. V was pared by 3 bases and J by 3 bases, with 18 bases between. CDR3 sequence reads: CASSDRAKGANNQPQHF. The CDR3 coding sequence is TGTGCCAGCAGTGATAGGGCGAAAGGAGCTAACAATCAGCCCCAGCATTTT. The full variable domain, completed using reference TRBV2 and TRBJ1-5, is EPEVTQTPSHQVTQMGQEVILRCVPISNHLYFYWYRQILGQKVEFLVSFYNNEISEKSEIFDDQFSVERPDGSNFTLKIRSTKLEDSAMYFCASSDRAKGANNQPQHFGDGTRLSIL.

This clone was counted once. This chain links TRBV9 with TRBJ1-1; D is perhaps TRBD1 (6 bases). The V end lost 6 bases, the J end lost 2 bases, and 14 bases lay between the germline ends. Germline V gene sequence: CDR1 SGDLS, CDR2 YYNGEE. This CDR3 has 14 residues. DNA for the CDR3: TGTGCCAGCATGCCGCACAGGGCCAACACTGAAGCTTTCTTT. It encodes CASMPHRANTEAFF.

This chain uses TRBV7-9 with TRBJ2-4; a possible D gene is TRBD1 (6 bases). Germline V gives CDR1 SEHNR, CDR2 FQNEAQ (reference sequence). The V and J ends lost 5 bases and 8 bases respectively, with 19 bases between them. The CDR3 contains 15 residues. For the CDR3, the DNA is TGTGCCAGCAGCGCCTATAGTAGGGGGTCTGACATTCAGTACTTC. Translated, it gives CASSAYSRGSDIQYF.

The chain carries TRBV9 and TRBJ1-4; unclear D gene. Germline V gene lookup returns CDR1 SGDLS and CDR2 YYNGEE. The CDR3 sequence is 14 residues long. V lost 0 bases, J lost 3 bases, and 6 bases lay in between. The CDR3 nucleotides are TGTGCCAGCAGCGTAGCGGGGTCTAATGAAAAACTGTTTTTT. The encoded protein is CASSVAGSNEKLFF. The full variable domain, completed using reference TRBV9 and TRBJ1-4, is DSGVTQTPKHLITATGQRVTLRCSPRSGDLSVYWYQQSLDQGLQFLIQYYNGEERAKGNILERFSAQQFPDLHSELNLSSLELGDSALYFCASSVAGSNEKLFFGSGTQLSVL.

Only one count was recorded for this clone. The CDR3: CASSLAGQGDSDGYTF. The CDR3 DNA sequence: TGCGCCAGCAGCTTGGCGGGCCAGGGGGATTCGGATGGCTACACCTTC. This chain links TRBV5-1 with TRBJ1-2; 7 nucleotides line up with TRBD1. In germline, CDR1 is SGHRS, CDR2 YFSETQ. V lost 0 bases, J lost 6 bases, and 11 bases stayed unmatched. This CDR3 has 16 residues.

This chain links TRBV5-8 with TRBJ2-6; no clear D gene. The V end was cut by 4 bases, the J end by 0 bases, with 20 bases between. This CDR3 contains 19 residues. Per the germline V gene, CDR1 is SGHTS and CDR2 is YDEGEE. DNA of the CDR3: TGTGCCAGCAGCCAACCTCCACAGACAATGCCCTCTGGGGCCAACGTCCTGACTTTC. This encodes CASSQPPQTMPSGANVLTF.

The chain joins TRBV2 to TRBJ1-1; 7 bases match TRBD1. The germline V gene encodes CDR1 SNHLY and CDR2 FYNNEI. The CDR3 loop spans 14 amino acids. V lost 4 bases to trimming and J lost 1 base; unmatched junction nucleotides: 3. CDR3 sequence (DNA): TGTGCCAGCAGTGCGCAGGGGGAGAACACTGAAGCTTTCTTT. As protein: CASSAQGENTEAFF. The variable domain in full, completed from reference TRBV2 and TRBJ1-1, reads EPEVTQTPSHQVTQMGQEVILRCVPISNHLYFYWYRQILGQKVEFLVSFYNNEISEKSEIFDDQFSVERPDGSNFTLKIRSTKLEDSAMYFCASSAQGENTEAFFGQGTRLTVV.

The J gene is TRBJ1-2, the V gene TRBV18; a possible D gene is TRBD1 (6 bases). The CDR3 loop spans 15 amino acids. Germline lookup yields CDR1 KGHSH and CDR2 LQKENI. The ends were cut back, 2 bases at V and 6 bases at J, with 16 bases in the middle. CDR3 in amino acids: CASSPMITGYNGYTF. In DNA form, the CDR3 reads TGTGCCAGCTCACCAATGATCACAGGGTATAATGGCTACACCTTC.

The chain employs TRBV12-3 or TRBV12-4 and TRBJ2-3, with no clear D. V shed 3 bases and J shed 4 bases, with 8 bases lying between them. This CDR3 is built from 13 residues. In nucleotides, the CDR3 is TGTGCCAGCAGTTTTGAGGAGCCAGATACGCAGTATTTT. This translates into CASSFEEPDTQYF.

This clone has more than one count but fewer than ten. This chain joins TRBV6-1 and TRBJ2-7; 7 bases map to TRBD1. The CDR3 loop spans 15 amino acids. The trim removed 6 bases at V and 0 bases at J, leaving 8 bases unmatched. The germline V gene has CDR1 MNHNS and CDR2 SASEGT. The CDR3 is CASRGVTGSSYEQYF. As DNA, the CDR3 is TGTGCCAGCAGGGGTGTGACAGGGAGCTCCTACGAGCAGTACTTC.

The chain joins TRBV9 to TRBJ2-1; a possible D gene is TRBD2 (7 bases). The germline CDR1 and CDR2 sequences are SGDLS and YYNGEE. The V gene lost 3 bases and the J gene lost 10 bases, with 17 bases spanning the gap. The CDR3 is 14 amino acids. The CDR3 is CASSEFGGGDEQFF. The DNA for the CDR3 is TGTGCCAGCAGCGAATTTGGAGGGGGGGACGAGCAGTTCTTC.

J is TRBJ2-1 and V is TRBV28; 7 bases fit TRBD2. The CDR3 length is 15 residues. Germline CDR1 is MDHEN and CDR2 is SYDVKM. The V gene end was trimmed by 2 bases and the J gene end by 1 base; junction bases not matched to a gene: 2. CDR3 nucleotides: TGTGCCAGCAGTTTAGCGGGAGCGTCCTACAATGAGCAGTTCTTC. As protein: CASSLAGASYNEQFF.

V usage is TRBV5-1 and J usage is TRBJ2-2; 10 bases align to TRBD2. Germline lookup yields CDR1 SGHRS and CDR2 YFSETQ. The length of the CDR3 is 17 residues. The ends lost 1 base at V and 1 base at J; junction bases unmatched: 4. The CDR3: CASSLLASGGNTGELFF. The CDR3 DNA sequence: TGCGCCAGCAGCTTGTTGGCTAGCGGGGGGAACACCGGGGAGCTGTTTTTT.

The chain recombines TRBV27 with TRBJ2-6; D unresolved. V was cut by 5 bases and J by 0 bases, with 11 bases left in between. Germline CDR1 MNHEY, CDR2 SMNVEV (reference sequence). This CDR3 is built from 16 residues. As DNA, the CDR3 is TGTGCCAGCAGTACGAGGACGGGCTCTGGGGCCAACGTCCTGACTTTC. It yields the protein CASSTRTGSGANVLTF.

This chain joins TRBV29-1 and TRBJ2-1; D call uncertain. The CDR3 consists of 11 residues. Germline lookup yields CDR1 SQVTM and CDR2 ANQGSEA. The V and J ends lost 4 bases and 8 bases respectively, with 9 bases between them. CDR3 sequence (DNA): TGCAGCGTTGTGTCTCGCGATGAGCAGTTCTTC. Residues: CSVVSRDEQFF.

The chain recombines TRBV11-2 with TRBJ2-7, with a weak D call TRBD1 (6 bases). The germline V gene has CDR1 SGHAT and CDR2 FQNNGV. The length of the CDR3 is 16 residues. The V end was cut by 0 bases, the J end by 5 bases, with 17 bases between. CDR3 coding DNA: TGTGCCAGCAGCTTAGATTCGTTCGGACAGCAAAACGAGCAGTACTTC. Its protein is CASSLDSFGQQNEQYF.

In DNA, the CDR3 is TGTGCCAGTAGTATAGATGGGTTTATCGGGGAGCTGTTTTTT. It codes for CASSIDGFIGELFF. V gene TRBV19 combines with J gene TRBJ2-2; D is unresolved. The CDR3 totals 14 residues. V lost 0 bases and J lost 7, with 9 bases in between. In germline, CDR1 is LNHDA, CDR2 SQIVND (reference sequence).

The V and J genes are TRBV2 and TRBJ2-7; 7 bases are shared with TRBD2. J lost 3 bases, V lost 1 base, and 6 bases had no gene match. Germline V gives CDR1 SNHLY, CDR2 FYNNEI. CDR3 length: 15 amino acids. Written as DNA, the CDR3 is TGTGCCAGCAGTGAAGGCGGGAGAAGGGTCTACGAGCAGTACTTC. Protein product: CASSEGGRRVYEQYF.